The entry below gives a single TCR beta chain sequence along with its context. Its antigen remains unknown. All donors participated as healthy donors of bone marrow. These data originate in a study of cytomegalovirus exposure and HLA in healthy donors. Primers: 60 Vbeta forward and 13 Jbeta reverse. The table came from immunoSEQ multiplex PCR; TCRdb's copy has only in-frame clones and leaves some out. The sample holds around 78,000 clones, over 60% seen once. Study observations and caveats: Cytomegalovirus status, reportedly, was diagnosed with high specificity and sensitivity by the classifier.

V lost 5 bases and J lost 4, with 11 bases in between. The CDR3 sequence is 13 residues long. CDR1 and CDR2 from the germline V gene are SGHNT and YENEEA. This clonotype was obtained from a male donor in good health and CMV-seronegative. Material: PBMCs. The J gene is TRBJ1-1, the V gene TRBV11-3; TRBD1 is a possible D gene (6 bases). The CDR3 nucleotides read TGTGCCAGCAGCCACAACAGGGTCACTGAAGCTTTCTTT. Encoded protein: CASSHNRVTEAFF. Full variable domain (rest looked up from reference TRBV11-3 and TRBJ1-1): EAGVVQSPRYKIIEKKQPVAFWCNPISGHNTLYWYLQNLGQGPELLIRYENEEAVDDSQLPKDRFSAERLKGVDSTLKIQPAELGDSAVYLCASSHNRVTEAFFGQGTRLTVV.